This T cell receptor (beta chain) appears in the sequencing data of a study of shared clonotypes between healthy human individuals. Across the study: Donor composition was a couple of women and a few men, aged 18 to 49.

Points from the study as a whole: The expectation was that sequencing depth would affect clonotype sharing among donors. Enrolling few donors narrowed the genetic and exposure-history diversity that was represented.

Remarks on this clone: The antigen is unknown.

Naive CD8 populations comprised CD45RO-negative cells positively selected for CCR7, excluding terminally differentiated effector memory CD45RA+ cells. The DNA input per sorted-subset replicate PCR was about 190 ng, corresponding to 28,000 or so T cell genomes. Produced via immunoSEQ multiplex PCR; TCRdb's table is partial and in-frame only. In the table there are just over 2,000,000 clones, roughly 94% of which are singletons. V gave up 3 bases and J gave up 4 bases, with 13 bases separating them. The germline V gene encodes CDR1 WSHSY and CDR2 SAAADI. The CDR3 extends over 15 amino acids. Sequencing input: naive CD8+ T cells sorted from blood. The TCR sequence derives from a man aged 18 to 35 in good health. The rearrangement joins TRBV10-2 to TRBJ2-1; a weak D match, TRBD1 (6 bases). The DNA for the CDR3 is TGCGCCAGCAGTGATAGTGTAGGACAGTACAATGAGCAGTTCTTC. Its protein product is CASSDSVGQYNEQFF.